This T cell receptor beta chain was sequenced for a study of T cell changes during pregnancy in multiple sclerosis (dated by TCRdb to the late 2010s). Study-level background: Changes in the T cell repertoire over the course of pregnancy were examined in this study in women with multiple sclerosis.

In its sample, this clone was seen once. There is no known antigen for this receptor. The input lacks base qualities; no much larger clone sits a single base away. CDR1 is given as WSHSY and CDR2 as SAAADI, both from the germline V gene. The CDR3 runs 16 residues from the cysteine to the phenylalanine. Only the CDR3 DNA is retained, 48 bases long and in frame from the first base. V ends up 2 bases short and J 4 bases short, with an unmatched junction base count of 5. Library preparation employed the immunoSEQ multiplex PCR assay. Held by TCRdb, this immuneACCESS table contains in-frame sequences only and omits some clones. Under half of the omission traces to an unresolved V gene where checked; the cause of the rest is unknown. Within this sample are approximately 23,000 clones, with 91% of them counted one time only. The biggest ten clones account for 0.67% of the sample.

The chain is encoded by TRBV10-2 joined to TRBJ2-3; 11 central nucleotides agree with TRBD1. The source was CD4+ T cells from peripheral blood mononuclear cells, collected in the third trimester of pregnancy. The receptor's source is a female donor in good health, enrolled as a control in a pregnancy study. The base sequence is TGCGCCAGCAGTGAGACGGGGACAGGGGGGGCAGATACGCAGTATTTT. Translated, it gives CASSETGTGGADTQYF.